This is a list of T cell receptor beta chains from one sample in a study of T cell changes during pregnancy in multiple sclerosis. Data came from immunoSEQ multiplex PCR; TCRdb stores just in-frame clones and leaves some out. This table holds some 37,000 clones, 88% found once. The source was CD4+ T cells from peripheral blood mononuclear cells, collected before pregnancy. The origin of the receptors is a female donor with multiple sclerosis, enrolled in a pregnancy study. Both conserved end residues are part of each CDR3. A D gene is named only where the DNA matches it firmly. A row's size may be missing; if present it is once, few, many or a size class.

V gene,clone size,J gene,D gene,CDR3 DNA,CDR3 protein
TRBV6-1,.,TRBJ1-5,.,TGTGCCAGCGGGGGGACGAATAATCAGCCCCAGCATTTT,CASGGTNNQPQHF
TRBV7-2,.,TRBJ2-1,.,TGTGCCAGCAGCCGACTCATCTCCTACAATGAGCAGTTCTTC,CASSRLISYNEQFF
TRBV27,.,TRBJ2-3,TRBD1,TGTGCCAGCAGGGGACAGGGGAGCACAGATACGCAGTATTTT,CASRGQGSTDTQYF
TRBV5-4,.,TRBJ2-7,.,TGTGCCAGCAGCTCTCGGGGTAAGCACGAGCAGTACTTC,CASSSRGKHEQYF
TRBV19,.,TRBJ1-3,.,TGTGCCACATCCCTGGCCCTGAACTCTGGAAACACCATATATTTT,CATSLALNSGNTIYF
TRBV4-3,.,TRBJ1-5,.,TGCGCCAGCGCGTCAGGGCCGGGCCAGCCCCAGCATTTT,CASASGPGQPQHF
TRBV10-2,.,TRBJ1-1,.,TGCGCCTCCGCGGGGCAGGGTGAGACTGAAGCTTTCTTT,CASAGQGETEAFF
TRBV10-3,.,TRBJ1-5,TRBD1,TGTGCCATCAGTGAGTCACAAGGGGGCCAAAATCAGCCCCAGCATTTT,CAISESQGGQNQPQHF
TRBV28,.,TRBJ2-7,TRBD2,TGTGCCAGCAGTTTAACCGGGAGGTCCTACGAGCAGTACTTC,CASSLTGRSYEQYF
TRBV18,.,TRBJ2-7,TRBD1,TGTGCCAGCTCAGGCGCCGGGACAGGGTCCCACGAGCAGTACTTC,CASSGAGTGSHEQYF
TRBV10-2,.,TRBJ2-7,.,TGCGCCAGCAGTGAGTCGACGAGAGGCGAGCAGTACTTC,CASSESTRGEQYF
TRBV30,.,TRBJ1-1,.,TGTGCCTGGCAAAGGACAGTGAACACTGAAGCTTTCTTT,CAWQRTVNTEAFF
TRBV10-1,.,TRBJ2-7,.,TGCGCCAGCAGTGAGAAGGTAGCTTTCTCCTACGAGCAGTACTTC,CASSEKVAFSYEQYF
TRBV10-1,.,TRBJ1-2,TRBD1,TGCGCCATTAATAGGACAGGGGGTTTTTTTTATGGCTACACCTTC,CAINRTGGFFYGYTF
TRBV6-4,.,TRBJ2-5,TRBD2,TGTGCCAGCAGGTGCGGGACTAGCGGGAAAGGGAGAAAGACCCAGTACTTC,CASRCGTSGKGRKTQYF
TRBV29-1,.,TRBJ2-1,TRBD2,TGCAGCGCTGGACTAGCGGGAGTCACCAACTCCTACAATGAGCAGTTCTTC,CSAGLAGVTNSYNEQFF
TRBV6-6,.,TRBJ2-1,TRBD2,TGTGCCAGCAGTTACCGGACTAGCGGGTACTACAATGAGCAGTTCTTC,CASSYRTSGYYNEQFF
TRBV5-1,few,TRBJ2-1,TRBD2,TGCGCCAGCGGGACTAGTGGCAATGAGCAGTTCTTC,CASGTSGNEQFF
TRBV7-9,.,TRBJ2-5,.,TGTGCCAGCACCCCCTCTCGGGAGCAAGAGACCCAGTACTTC,CASTPSREQETQYF
TRBV18,.,TRBJ2-1,TRBD2,TGTGCCAGCTCCCCCATGGCGGGAGGGATGGATGAGCAGTTCTTC,CASSPMAGGMDEQFF
TRBV5-1,once,TRBJ2-5,TRBD2,TGCGCCAGCAGCCCGCCGGTACTAGCGGACCAAGAGACCCAGTACTTC,CASSPPVLADQETQYF
TRBV5-5,.,TRBJ1-5,TRBD1,TGTGCCAGCAGCTTCTACCCGAGTTACAGGGGAAGCAATCAGCCCCAGCATTTT,CASSFYPSYRGSNQPQHF
TRBV7-9,medium-sized,TRBJ1-1,.,TGTGCCAGCAGCCCCGGGGGGGGAGGATTCATGAACACTGAAGCTTTCTTT,CASSPGGGGFMNTEAFF
TRBV6-1,.,TRBJ2-7,.,TGTGCCAGCAGTGGTGCAGGAACCTACGAGCAGTACTTC,CASSGAGTYEQYF
TRBV9,once,TRBJ2-1,.,TGTGCCAGCAGCGTAACTTGGGAGGTGAGGACAAATGAGCAGTTCTTC,CASSVTWEVRTNEQFF
TRBV27,.,TRBJ2-7,TRBD1,TGTGCCAGCAGTTCAACTGGGACAGGGGGCTACGAGCAGTACTTC,CASSSTGTGGYEQYF
TRBV7-8,.,TRBJ2-1,TRBD2,TGTGCCATAGCGGGGGCCTACAATGAGCAGTTCTTC,CAIAGAYNEQFF
TRBV18,.,TRBJ1-1,TRBD1,TGTGCCAGCTCACCACCACAGGGGAGGTACACTGAAGCTTTCTTT,CASSPPQGRYTEAFF
TRBV7-8,few,TRBJ1-5,TRBD1,TGTGCCAGCAGCTTGACAGGGAGTGTCGGGAATCAGCCCCAGCATTTT,CASSLTGSVGNQPQHF
TRBV11-2,.,TRBJ1-1,TRBD1,TGTGCCAGCAGCTGGCCGGGACAGGGAACTGAAGCTTTCTTT,CASSWPGQGTEAFF